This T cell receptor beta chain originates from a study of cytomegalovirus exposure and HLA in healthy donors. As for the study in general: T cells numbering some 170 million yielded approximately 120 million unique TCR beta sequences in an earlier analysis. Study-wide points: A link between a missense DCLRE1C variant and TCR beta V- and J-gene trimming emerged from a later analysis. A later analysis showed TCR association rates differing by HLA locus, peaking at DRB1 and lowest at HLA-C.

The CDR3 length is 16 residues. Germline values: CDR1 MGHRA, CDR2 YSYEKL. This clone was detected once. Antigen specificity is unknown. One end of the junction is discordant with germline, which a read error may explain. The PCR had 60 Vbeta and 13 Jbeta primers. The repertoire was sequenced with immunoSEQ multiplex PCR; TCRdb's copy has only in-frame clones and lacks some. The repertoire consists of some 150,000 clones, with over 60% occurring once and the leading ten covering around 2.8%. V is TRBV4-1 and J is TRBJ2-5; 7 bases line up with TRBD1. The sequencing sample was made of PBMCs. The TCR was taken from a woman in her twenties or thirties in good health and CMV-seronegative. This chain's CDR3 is CASSQEVSGGVETRYF. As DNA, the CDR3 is TGCGCCAGCAGCCAAGAAGTGTCAGGGGGTGTAGAGACCCGGTACTTC.